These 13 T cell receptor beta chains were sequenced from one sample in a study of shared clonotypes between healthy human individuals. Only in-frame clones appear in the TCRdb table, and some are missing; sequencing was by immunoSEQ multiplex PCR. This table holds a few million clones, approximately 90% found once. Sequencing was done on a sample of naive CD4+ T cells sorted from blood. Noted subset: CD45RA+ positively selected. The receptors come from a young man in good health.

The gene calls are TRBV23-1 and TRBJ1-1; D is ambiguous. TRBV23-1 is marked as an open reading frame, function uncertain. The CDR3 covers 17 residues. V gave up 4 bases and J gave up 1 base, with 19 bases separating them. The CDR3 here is CASSPGEAEGRNTEAFF. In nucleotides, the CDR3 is TGCGCCAGCAGTCCCGGGGAGGCGGAGGGTAGGAACACTGAAGCTTTCTTT.

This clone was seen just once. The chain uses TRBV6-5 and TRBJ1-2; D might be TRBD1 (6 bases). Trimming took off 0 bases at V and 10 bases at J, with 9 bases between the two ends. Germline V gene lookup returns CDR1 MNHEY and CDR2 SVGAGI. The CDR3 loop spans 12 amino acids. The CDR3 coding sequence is TGTGCCAGCAGTTACTCAACAGGGTTCTACACCTTC. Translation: CASSYSTGFYTF.

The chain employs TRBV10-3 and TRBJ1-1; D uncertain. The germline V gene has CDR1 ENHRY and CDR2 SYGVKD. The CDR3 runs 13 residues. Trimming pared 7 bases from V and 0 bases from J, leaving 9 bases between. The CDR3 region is CAITAALNTEAFF. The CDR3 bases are TGTGCCATCACGGCGGCTCTGAACACTGAAGCTTTCTTT.

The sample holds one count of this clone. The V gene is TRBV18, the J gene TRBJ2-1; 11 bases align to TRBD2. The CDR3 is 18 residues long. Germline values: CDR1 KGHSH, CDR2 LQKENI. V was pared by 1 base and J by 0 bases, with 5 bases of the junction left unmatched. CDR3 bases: TGTGCCAGCTCACCACAAAGTAGCGGGGGGGCCTCCTACAATGAGCAGTTCTTC. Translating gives CASSPQSSGGASYNEQFF.

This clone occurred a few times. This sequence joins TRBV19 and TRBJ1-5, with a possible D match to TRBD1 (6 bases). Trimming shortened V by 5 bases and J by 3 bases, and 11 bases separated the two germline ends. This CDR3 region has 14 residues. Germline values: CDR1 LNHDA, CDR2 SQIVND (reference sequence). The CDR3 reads CASSADSYNQPQHF. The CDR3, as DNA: TGTGCCAGTAGTGCGGACAGCTACAATCAGCCCCAGCATTTT.

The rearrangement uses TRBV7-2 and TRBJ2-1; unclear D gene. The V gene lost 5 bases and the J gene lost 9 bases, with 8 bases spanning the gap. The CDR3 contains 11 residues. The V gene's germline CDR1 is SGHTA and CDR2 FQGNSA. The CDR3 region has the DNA TGTGCCAGCAGCCTTAGAGTTGAGCAGTTCTTC. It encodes CASSLRVEQFF.

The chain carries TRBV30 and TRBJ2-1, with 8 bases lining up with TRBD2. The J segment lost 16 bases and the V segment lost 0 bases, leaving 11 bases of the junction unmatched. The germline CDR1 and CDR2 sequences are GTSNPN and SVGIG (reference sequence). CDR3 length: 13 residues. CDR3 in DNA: TGTGCCTGGAGTGTACGGGCGGGGGGATCGGAATTCTTC. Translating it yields CAWSVRAGGSEFF.

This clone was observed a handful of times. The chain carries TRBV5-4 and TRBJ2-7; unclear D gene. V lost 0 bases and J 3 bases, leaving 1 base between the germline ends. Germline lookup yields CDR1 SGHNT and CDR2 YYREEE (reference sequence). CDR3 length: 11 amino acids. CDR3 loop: CASSLDYEQYF. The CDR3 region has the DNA TGTGCCAGCAGCTTGGACTACGAGCAGTACTTC.

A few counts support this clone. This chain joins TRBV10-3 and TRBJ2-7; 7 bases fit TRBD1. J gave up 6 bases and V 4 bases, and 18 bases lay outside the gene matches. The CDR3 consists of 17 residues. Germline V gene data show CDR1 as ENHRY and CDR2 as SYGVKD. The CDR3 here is CAISGDSPSVPTAEQYF. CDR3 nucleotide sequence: TGTGCCATCAGTGGGGACAGCCCCTCCGTTCCCACGGCCGAGCAGTACTTC.

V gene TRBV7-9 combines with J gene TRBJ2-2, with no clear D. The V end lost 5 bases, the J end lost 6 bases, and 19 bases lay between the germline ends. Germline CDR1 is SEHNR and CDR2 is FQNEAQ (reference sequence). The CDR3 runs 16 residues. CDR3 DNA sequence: TGTGCCAGCAGCAGCATCATTAGTAGTTTATCCGGGGAGCTGTTTTTT. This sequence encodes CASSSIISSLSGELFF.

CDR3 sequence: CASSLDPRDSRGYTF. The CDR3 bases are TGTGCCAGCAGCTTAGACCCCCGGGACAGCCGTGGCTACACCTTC. V gene TRBV7-2 combines with J gene TRBJ1-2, with 7 nucleotides matching TRBD1. Germline loops: CDR1 SGHTA, CDR2 FQGNSA. This CDR3 has 15 residues. Trimming took 1 base from V and 7 from J; bases not matched to a gene: 9.

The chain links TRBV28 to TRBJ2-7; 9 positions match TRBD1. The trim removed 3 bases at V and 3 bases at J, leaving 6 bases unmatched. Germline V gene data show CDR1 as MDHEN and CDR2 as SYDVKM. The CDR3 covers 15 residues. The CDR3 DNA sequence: TGTGCCAGCAGTTTTTGGGACAGGGACAGCTACGAGCAGTACTTC. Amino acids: CASSFWDRDSYEQYF.

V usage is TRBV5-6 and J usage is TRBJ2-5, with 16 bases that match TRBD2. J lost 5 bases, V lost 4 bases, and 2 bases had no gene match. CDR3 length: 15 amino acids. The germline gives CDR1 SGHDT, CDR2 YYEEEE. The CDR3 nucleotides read TGTGCCAGCAGCCTGGGACTAGCGGGAGGGGAGACCCAGTACTTC. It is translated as CASSLGLAGGETQYF. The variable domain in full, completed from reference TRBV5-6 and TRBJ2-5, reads DAGVTQSPTHLIKTRGQQVTLRCSPKSGHDTVSWYQQALGQGPQFIFQYYEEEERQRGNFPDRFSGHQFPNYSSELNVNALLLGDSALYLCASSLGLAGGETQYFGPGTRLLVL.